One sample yielded the 10 T cell receptor beta chains listed below, sequenced in a study of Ad26.COV2.S vaccination and SARS-CoV-2 variants. This table comes from immunoSEQ multiplex PCR, and its TCRdb copy is limited to in-frame clones, with some not included. The data show hundreds of thousands of clones, 80% to 90% seen once. Noted treatment: about 20 received Ad26.COV2.S at low or high dose, single or two shots; about 5 received placebo; per-sample allocation not given. It was on day 63 after the first vaccine or placebo injection that samples were taken. Sequenced material: peripheral blood, taken in a trial of Ad26.COV2.S vaccine versus placebo. These receptors all come from a person aged 18-65 years who received the Ad26.COV2.S COVID-19 vaccine or a placebo.

This rearrangement joins TRBV30 to TRBJ1-5; D unclear. The CDR3 covers 14 residues. CDR1 is GTSNPN and CDR2 is SVGIG in the germline V gene (reference sequence). The ends were cut back, 5 bases at V and 0 bases at J, with 11 bases in the middle. CDR3 loop: CAWQTANSNQPQHF. CDR3 coding DNA: TGTGCCTGGCAGACGGCCAATAGCAATCAGCCCCAGCATTTT.

This rearrangement joins TRBV7-9 to TRBJ1-1; D is ambiguous. V was trimmed by 2 bases and J by 4 bases, leaving 14 bases between them. The CDR3 consists of 15 residues. Germline assignment: CDR1 SEHNR and CDR2 FQNEAQ (reference sequence). The CDR3: CASSLIIGGPTEAFF. The CDR3 DNA follows: TGTGCCAGCAGCTTAATTATTGGAGGACCCACTGAAGCTTTCTTT.

This clone was seen just once. The gene calls are TRBV5-1 and TRBJ1-3; D gene uncertain. The CDR3 consists of 15 residues. Germline assignment: CDR1 SGHRS and CDR2 YFSETQ. The ends were cut back, 2 bases at V and 0 bases at J, with 9 bases in the middle. CDR3 protein: CASSLTTYSGNTIYF. DNA of the CDR3: TGCGCCAGCAGCTTAACAACGTACTCTGGAAACACCATATATTTT. The complete variable domain, with remaining parts taken from reference TRBV5-1 and TRBJ1-3, reads KAGVTQTPRYLIKTRGQQVTLSCSPISGHRSVSWYQQTPGQGLQFLFEYFSETQRNKGNFPGRFSGRQFSNSRSEMNVSTLELGDSALYLCASSLTTYSGNTIYFGEGSWLTVV.

The rearrangement uses TRBV7-9 and TRBJ1-3, with D unresolved. Germline V gene lookup returns CDR1 SEHNR and CDR2 FQNEAQ (reference sequence). The ends were cut back, 2 bases at V and 7 bases at J, with 9 bases in the middle. The CDR3 extends over 13 amino acids. The CDR3 DNA follows: TGTGCCAGCAGCTTACGGGAGGACAACACCATATATTTT. This gives the protein CASSLREDNTIYF.

This clone turned up a few times. Other DNA sequences in the sample encode the same CDR3. The CDR3 loop is CASSYGTEAFF. As DNA, the CDR3 is TGTGCCAGCAGTTACGGCACTGAAGCTTTCTTT. The chain recombines TRBV6-5 with TRBJ1-1, with unresolved D. Trimming cost V 2 bases and J 4 bases, with 2 bases left between them. In germline, CDR1 is MNHEY, CDR2 SVGAGI. This CDR3 has 11 residues.

The rearrangement joins TRBV7-8 to TRBJ2-7; 7 positions agree with TRBD1. J gave up 2 bases and V 1 base, and 5 bases lay outside the gene matches. Germline V gene sequence: CDR1 SGHVS, CDR2 FQNEAQ. This CDR3 has 15 amino acids. The CDR3 nucleotides read TGTGCCAGCAGCTTAGTAGGCGACAGGGCCTACGAGCAGTACTTC. This gives the protein CASSLVGDRAYEQYF.

This clone was observed a single time. At the DNA level, this CDR3 is encoded by other sequences in the same sample as well. The V and J genes are TRBV29-1 and TRBJ2-2, with D perhaps matching TRBD1 or TRBD2 (7 bases each). V was shortened by 4 bases and J by 4 bases, with 10 bases between the two germline ends. Germline loops: CDR1 SQVTM, CDR2 ANQGSEA. The CDR3 length is 13 residues. CDR3 DNA sequence: TGCAGCGTTGCAGGGGGGGGCACCGGGGAGCTGTTTTTT. Residues: CSVAGGGTGELFF.

The chain carries TRBV27 and TRBJ1-6; 8 bases match TRBD1. The trim removed 6 bases at V and 7 bases at J, leaving 8 bases unmatched. Germline lookup yields CDR1 MNHEY and CDR2 SMNVEV (reference sequence). CDR3 length equals 15 residues. The CDR3 protein is CASRLVQGGNSPLHF. In DNA, the CDR3 is TGTGCCAGCAGACTCGTACAGGGGGGAAATTCACCCCTCCACTTT.

V is TRBV5-5 and J is TRBJ2-1; the match to TRBD1 covers 10 bases. Germline V gene data show CDR1 as SGHKS and CDR2 as YYEKEE (reference sequence). With V trimmed by 0 bases and J by 6 bases, 3 bases remained unmatched. This CDR3 contains 15 residues. CDR3 nucleotide sequence: TGTGCCAGCAGCTTGGCGGACAGGGGGGGCAATGAGCAGTTCTTC. Protein product: CASSLADRGGNEQFF.

The chain combines TRBV4-3 with TRBJ1-1; possible D gene TRBD1, 5 bases. CDR1 and CDR2 (germline): LGHNA, YSLEER. CDR3 size: 17 residues. V was clipped by 0 bases and J by 3 bases, with 17 bases between them. The CDR3 DNA reads as TGCGCCAGCAGCCAAGATCAGGGAGCCCGGGTGTACACTGAAGCTTTCTTT. It is translated as CASSQDQGARVYTEAFF.